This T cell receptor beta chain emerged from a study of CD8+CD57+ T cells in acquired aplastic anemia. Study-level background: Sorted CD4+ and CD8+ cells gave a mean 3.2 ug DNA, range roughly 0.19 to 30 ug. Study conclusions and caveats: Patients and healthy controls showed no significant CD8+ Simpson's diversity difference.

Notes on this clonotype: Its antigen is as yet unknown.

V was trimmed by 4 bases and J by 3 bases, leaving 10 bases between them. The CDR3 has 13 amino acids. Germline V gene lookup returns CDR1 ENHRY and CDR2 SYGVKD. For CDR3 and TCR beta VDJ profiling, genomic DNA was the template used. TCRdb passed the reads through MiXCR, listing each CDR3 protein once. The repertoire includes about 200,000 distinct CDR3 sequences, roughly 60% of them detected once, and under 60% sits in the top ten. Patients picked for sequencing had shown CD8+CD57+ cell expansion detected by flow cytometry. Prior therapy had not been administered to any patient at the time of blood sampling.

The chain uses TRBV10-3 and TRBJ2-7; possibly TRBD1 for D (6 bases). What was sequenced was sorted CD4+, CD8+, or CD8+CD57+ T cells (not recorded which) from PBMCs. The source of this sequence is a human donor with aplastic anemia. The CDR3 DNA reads TGTGCCATCAGTGCAGGGGAGCTCTACGAGCAGTACTTC. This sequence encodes CAISAGELYEQYF.